The T cell receptor (beta chain) under discussion was sequenced for a study of monozygotic twins with inflammatory bowel disease. Findings of the study overall: Immunosuppressive treatment differences may have increased patient repertoire variability. IBD patients displayed reduced TCRbeta diversity (inverse Simpson) when set against healthy co-twins.

With the 5' RACE reads reprocessed, TCRdb shows one record per CDR3 protein and no DNA. The repertoire table contains about 160,000 distinct CDR3 sequences. The CDR3 totals 13 residues. Germline lookup yields CDR1 DFQATT and CDR2 SNEGSKA (reference sequence). Comment on this clonotype: Its matching antigen is unknown.

The genes are TRBV20-1 and TRBJ1-4; TCRdb returns TRBD1, unconfirmable since there is no DNA. The sequence was collected from a human donor with ulcerative colitis or Crohn's disease, or a healthy co-twin of an affected twin (not recorded which). Input material: blood. CDR3: CSARATGWEKLFF.